The 10 T cell receptor beta chains listed next were all sequenced from one sample in a study of blood T cell repertoires in COVID-19. Measured with immunoSEQ multiplex PCR; TCRdb has only the in-frame clones, and not every one. The sample records 220,000 or so clones, roughly 88% being singletons. The sequenced material came from PBMCs or T cells enriched from blood (not recorded which). Receptors were obtained from a woman aged 45-65 years who had recovered from COVID-19.

The chain uses TRBV7-2 and TRBJ2-6, with D unresolved. Deletions cut 5 bases from V and 4 bases from J, with 18 bases between. Germline V gene lookup returns CDR1 SGHTA and CDR2 FQGNSA. The CDR3 loop spans 17 amino acids. CDR3 DNA: TGTGCCAGCAGCCAAGGTCCTCGGAGTTTCGGGGCCAACGTCCTGACTTTC. It is translated as CASSQGPRSFGANVLTF.

J is TRBJ2-3 and V is TRBV4-1; D unresolved. CDR1 is MGHRA and CDR2 is YSYEKL in the germline V gene. Trimming took 1 base from V and 5 from J, leaving 16 bases between them. The CDR3 totals 16 residues. Written as DNA, the CDR3 is TGCGCCAGCAGCCAAGTGAACATTGGCTTTGGAGATACGCAGTATTTT. The encoded protein is CASSQVNIGFGDTQYF.

The chain combines TRBV6-2 or TRBV6-3 with TRBJ1-5; no firm D call. This CDR3 comprises 14 residues. Germline V lookup: CDR1 MNHEY, CDR2 SVGEGT. V was trimmed by 5 bases and J by 5 bases, leaving 13 bases between them. The CDR3 is CASSRGVAHQPQHF. The CDR3 DNA sequence: TGTGCCAGCAGTCGCGGAGTCGCGCATCAGCCCCAGCATTTT.

The chain is built from TRBV28 and TRBJ2-5; 8 positions match TRBD2. Trimming at V came to 5 bases and at J to 3 bases, leaving 11 bases not matched to a gene. This CDR3 has 16 residues. Looked up from germline, CDR1 is MDHEN and CDR2 is SYDVKM. The CDR3 sequence is CASSGAGTRDKETQYF. The CDR3 DNA sequence: TGTGCCAGCAGTGGCGCCGGGACTAGAGATAAAGAGACCCAGTACTTC.

This chain uses TRBV7-2 with TRBJ1-1; possible D gene TRBD1, 6 bases. The germline V gene has CDR1 SGHTA and CDR2 FQGNSA. The CDR3 is made up of 15 amino acids. Trimming took 3 bases from V and 6 from J, leaving 17 bases between them. CDR3 coding DNA: TGTGCCAGCAGCTTGGTTGGACAGCGATTTTCTGAAGCTTTCTTT. Translating gives CASSLVGQRFSEAFF. The full variable domain, rest sourced from reference TRBV7-2 and TRBJ1-1, is GAGVSQSPSNKVTEKGKDVELRCDPISGHTALYWYRQSLGQGLEFLIYFQGNSAPDKSGLPSDRFSAERTGGSVSTLTIQRTQQEDSAVYLCASSLVGQRFSEAFFGQGTRLTVV.

J is TRBJ2-1 and V is TRBV27; tentative D call: TRBD1 (6 bases). V was pared by 5 bases and J by 3 bases, with 17 bases between. The CDR3 is 16 amino acids. Germline V gene sequence: CDR1 MNHEY, CDR2 SMNVEV (reference sequence). DNA of the CDR3: TGTGCCAGCAGTGCTGTACCGGGACACCACTACAATGAGCAGTTCTTC. Its protein is CASSAVPGHHYNEQFF.

This chain links TRBV4-3 with TRBJ1-2, with TRBD1 matching over 7 bases. J gave up 6 bases and V 1 base, and 2 bases lay outside the gene matches. The CDR3 sequence is 13 residues long. Looked up from germline, CDR1 is LGHNA and CDR2 is YSLEER. The CDR3 loop is CASSQAGTDGYTF. CDR3 DNA: TGCGCCAGCAGCCAAGCGGGGACAGATGGCTACACCTTC.

The genes are TRBV4-1 and TRBJ1-6, with D uncertain. This CDR3 contains 15 residues. Germline V lookup: CDR1 MGHRA, CDR2 YSYEKL. V lost 0 bases to trimming and J lost 9 bases, with 12 bases between them. The CDR3 DNA sequence: TGCGCCAGCAGCCAAGACGAGTGGCAGGCTTCACCCCTCCACTTT. This sequence encodes CASSQDEWQASPLHF.

The chain joins TRBV9 to TRBJ2-5; 13 bases match TRBD2. The CDR3 spans 17 residues. V dropped 0 bases and J dropped 5; count of bases not matched to a gene: 7. Germline V lookup: CDR1 SGDLS, CDR2 YYNGEE. The CDR3 loop is CASSVGGLAGVLETQYF. As DNA, the CDR3 is TGTGCCAGCAGCGTAGGCGGACTAGCGGGAGTTCTGGAGACCCAGTACTTC.

The chain uses TRBV6-5 and TRBJ1-4; 9 bases agree with TRBD1. The germline V gene encodes CDR1 MNHEY and CDR2 SVGAGI. The J segment lost 7 bases and the V segment lost 0 bases, leaving 6 bases of the junction unmatched. The CDR3 contains 16 residues. The CDR3 DNA reads TGTGCCAGCAGTTACTCGGACAGGGGTGTTATTGAAAAACTGTTTTTT. It yields the protein CASSYSDRGVIEKLFF.